Listed here are 4 T cell receptor beta chains from one sample, sequenced in a study of blood T cell repertoires in COVID-19. The repertoire was sequenced with immunoSEQ multiplex PCR; TCRdb's copy has only in-frame clones and lacks some. The sample has about 170,000 clones; roughly 84% are singletons. Sequenced material: PBMCs or T cells enriched from blood (not recorded which). These receptors were obtained from a human donor with acute COVID-19. The donor label of this sample is uncertain.

The CDR3 bases are TGTGCCAGTAGTATGGGCTTCGGGGGCACAGATACGCAGTATTTT. Residues: CASSMGFGGTDTQYF. J is TRBJ2-3 and V is TRBV19; maybe TRBD2 (5 bases). The CDR3 is 15 amino acids. Trimming cost V 3 bases and J 1 base, with 11 bases left between them. The germline CDR1 and CDR2 sequences are LNHDA and SQIVND (reference sequence).

J is TRBJ2-5 and V is TRBV9; D may be TRBD2 (7 bases). This CDR3 region has 14 residues. Between the trimmed V and J ends, which lost 2 bases and 4 bases, there was a span of 12 bases. Germline CDR1 reads SGDLS; CDR2 reads YYNGEE. DNA of the CDR3: TGTGCCAGCAGCGTGCGGGGGCGCGGAGAGACCCAGTACTTC. Encoded protein: CASSVRGRGETQYF.

The rearrangement joins TRBV7-3 to TRBJ2-6; 9 bases align to TRBD1. V was clipped by 5 bases and J by 0 bases; unmatched bases: 5. CDR1 is SGHTA, CDR2 FQGTGA, per germline. This CDR3 spans 17 amino acids. The CDR3 nucleotides read TGTGCCAGCAGCCCCGGGACAGGGACCTCTGGGGCCAACGTCCTGACTTTC. Residues: CASSPGTGTSGANVLTF.

This rearrangement joins TRBV30 to TRBJ2-1; the match to TRBD2 covers 12 bases. The V gene's germline CDR1 is GTSNPN and CDR2 SVGIG (reference sequence). Trimming took 4 bases from V and 12 from J; bases not matched to a gene: 7. The CDR3 sequence is 13 residues long. The CDR3 DNA reads as TGTGCCTGGACCCAGACTAGCGGGGGAGGGCAGTTCTTC. This sequence encodes CAWTQTSGGGQFF. Looking up the rest from reference TRBV30 and TRBJ2-1 gives the full variable domain: SQTIHQWPATLVQPVGSPLSLECTVEGTSNPNLYWYRQAAGRGLQLLFYSVGIGQISSEVPQNLSASRPQDRQFILSSKKLLLSDSGFYLCAWTQTSGGGQFFGPGTRLTVL.